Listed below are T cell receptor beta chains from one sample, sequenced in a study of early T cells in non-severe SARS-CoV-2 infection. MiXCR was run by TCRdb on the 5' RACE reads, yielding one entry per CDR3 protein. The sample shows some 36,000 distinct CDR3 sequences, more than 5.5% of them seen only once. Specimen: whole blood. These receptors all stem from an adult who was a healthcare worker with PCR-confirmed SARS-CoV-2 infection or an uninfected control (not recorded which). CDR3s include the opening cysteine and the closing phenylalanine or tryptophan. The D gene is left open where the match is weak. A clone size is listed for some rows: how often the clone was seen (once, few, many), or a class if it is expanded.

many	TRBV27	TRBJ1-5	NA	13	CASSSGSVEPQHF	TGTGCCAGCAGTTCCGGTTCGGTTGAGCCCCAGCATTTT
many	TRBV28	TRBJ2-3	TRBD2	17	CASTSEVERELTDTQYF	TGTGCCAGCACCTCTGAGGTGGAGCGGGAGTTAACAGATACGCAGTATTTT
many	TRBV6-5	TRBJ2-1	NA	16	CASSYSEFPTYNEQFF	TGTGCCAGCAGTTACTCCGAATTTCCCACCTACAATGAGCAGTTCTTC
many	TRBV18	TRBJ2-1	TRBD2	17	CASSPRPGTSGYNEQFF	TGTGCCAGCTCACCGAGACCCGGGACTAGCGGTTACAATGAGCAGTTCTTC
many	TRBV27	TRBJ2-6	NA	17	CASTVQGKASGANVLTF	TGTGCCAGCACCGTACAGGGTAAGGCCTCTGGGGCCAACGTCCTGACTTTC
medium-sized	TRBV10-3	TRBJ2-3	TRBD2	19	CAISSPPAPQREGQDTQYF	TGTGCCATCAGTTCCCCGCCCGCACCGCAGCGGGAGGGTCAAGATACGCAGTATTTT
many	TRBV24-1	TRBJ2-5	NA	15	CATSDPDRYQETQYF	TGTGCCACCAGTGACCCAGACAGGTACCAAGAGACCCAGTACTTC
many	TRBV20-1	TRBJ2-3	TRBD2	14	CSARAGGPRDTQYF	TGCAGTGCTAGGGCGGGAGGGCCGAGGGATACGCAGTATTTT
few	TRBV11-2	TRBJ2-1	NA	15	CASSLTGIQRGEQFF	TGTGCCAGCAGCTTAACCGGAATTCAAAGGGGTGAGCAGTTCTTC
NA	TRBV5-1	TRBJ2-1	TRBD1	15	CASSAEQGRDNEQFF	TGCGCCAGCAGCGCCGAACAGGGGAGAGATAATGAGCAGTTCTTC
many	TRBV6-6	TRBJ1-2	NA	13	CASMGGGGYGYTF	TGTGCCAGCATGGGGGGAGGAGGCTATGGCTACACCTTC
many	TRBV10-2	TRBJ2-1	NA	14	CASMRTGGYNEQFF	TGCGCCAGCATGAGGACTGGCGGGTACAATGAGCAGTTCTTC
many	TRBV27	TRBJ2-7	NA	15	CASSFSGLSSYEQYF	TGTGCCAGCAGTTTCTCGGGCCTTTCATCCTACGAGCAGTACTTC
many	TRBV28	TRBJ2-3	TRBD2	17	CASSYTSGTSDTDTQYF	TGTGCCAGCAGTTATACCTCCGGGACTAGCGATACAGATACGCAGTATTTT
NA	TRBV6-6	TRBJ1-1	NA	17	CASSYTGDPGMNTEAFF	TGTGCCAGCAGTTATACTGGGGACCCAGGGATGAACACTGAAGCTTTCTTT
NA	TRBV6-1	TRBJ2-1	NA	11	CASGIWDEQFF	TGTGCCAGCGGGATCTGGGATGAGCAGTTCTTC
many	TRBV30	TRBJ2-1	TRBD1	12	CAWSGQGNEQFF	TGTGCCTGGAGTGGACAGGGAAATGAGCAGTTCTTC
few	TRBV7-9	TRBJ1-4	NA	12	CASSPQQDRLFF	TGTGCCAGCAGCCCTCAACAGGATCGACTGTTTTTT
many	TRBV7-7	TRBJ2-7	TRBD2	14	CASSVGLAGEEQYF	TGTGCTAGCAGCGTCGGACTAGCGGGAGAGGAGCAGTACTTC
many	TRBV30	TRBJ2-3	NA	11	CAWSGTDTQYF	TGTGCCTGGAGTGGCACAGATACGCAGTATTTT
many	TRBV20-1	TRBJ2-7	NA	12	CSARAPAYEQYF	TGCAGTGCTAGAGCACCCGCGTACGAGCAGTACTTC
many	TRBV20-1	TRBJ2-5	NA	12	CSAPGPGETQYF	TGCAGTGCTCCGGGGCCGGGAGAGACCCAGTACTTC
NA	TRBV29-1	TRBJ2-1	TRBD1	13	CSAPTTGGNEQFF	TGCAGCGCCCCTACGACAGGGGGCAATGAGCAGTTCTTC
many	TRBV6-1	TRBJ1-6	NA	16	CASSEDQSSYNSPLHF	TGTGCCAGCAGTGAAGACCAGAGCTCCTATAATTCACCCCTCCACTTT
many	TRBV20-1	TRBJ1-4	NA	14	CSATRPGHNEKLFF	TGCAGTGCTACCCGTCCAGGACATAATGAAAAACTGTTTTTT
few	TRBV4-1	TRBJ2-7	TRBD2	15	CASRYQTSAAYEQYF	TGCGCCAGCAGGTACCAGACTAGCGCTGCCTACGAGCAGTACTTC
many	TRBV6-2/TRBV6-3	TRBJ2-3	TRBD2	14	CASSYLAGADTQYF	TGTGCCAGCAGTTACTTAGCGGGAGCAGATACGCAGTATTTT
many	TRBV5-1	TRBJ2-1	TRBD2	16	CASSLELAGGRNEQFF	TGCGCCAGCAGCTTGGAGCTAGCGGGAGGGAGGAATGAGCAGTTCTTC
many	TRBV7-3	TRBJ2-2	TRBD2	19	CASSPGTSGRAEHTGELFF	TGTGCCAGCAGCCCCGGGACTAGCGGGAGGGCCGAGCACACCGGGGAGCTGTTTTTT
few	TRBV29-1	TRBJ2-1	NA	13	CSAQGPGYNEQFF	TGCAGCGCCCAGGGGCCCGGTTACAATGAGCAGTTCTTC
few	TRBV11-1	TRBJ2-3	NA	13	CASTPGDTDTQYF	TGTGCCAGTACACCGGGGGACACAGATACGCAGTATTTT
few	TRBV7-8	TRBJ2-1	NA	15	CASSLSGLSYNEQFF	TGTGCCAGCAGCCTAAGCGGACTCTCCTACAATGAGCAGTTCTTC
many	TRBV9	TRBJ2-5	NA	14	CASSVGNRVETQYF	TGTGCCAGCAGCGTAGGAAACAGGGTGGAGACCCAGTACTTC
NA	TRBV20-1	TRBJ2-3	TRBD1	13	CSAPTGGTDTQYF	TGCAGTGCCCCTACAGGGGGCACAGATACGCAGTATTTT
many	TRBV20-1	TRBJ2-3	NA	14	CSAPGGGRTDTQYF	TGCAGTGCGCCTGGGGGCGGGAGAACAGATACGCAGTATTTT
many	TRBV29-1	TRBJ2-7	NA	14	CSVGGLTGSYEQYF	TGCAGCGTTGGGGGGCTTACCGGGTCCTACGAGCAGTACTTC
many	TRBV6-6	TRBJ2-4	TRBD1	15	CASSPPTGDGILQYF	TGTGCCAGCAGTCCTCCTACAGGGGACGGGATTCTTCAGTACTTC
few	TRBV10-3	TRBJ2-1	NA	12	CAIAGGGNEQFF	TGTGCCATCGCCGGAGGGGGCAATGAGCAGTTCTTC
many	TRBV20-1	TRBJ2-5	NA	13	CSARDTYKETQYF	TGCAGTGCTAGAGATACGTATAAGGAGACCCAGTACTTC
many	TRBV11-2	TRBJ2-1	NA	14	CASSLTSLYNEQFF	TGTGCCAGCAGCTTGACTAGTCTGTACAATGAGCAGTTCTTC
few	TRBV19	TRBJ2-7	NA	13	CASQDDMMYEQYF	TGTGCCAGCCAGGATGATATGATGTACGAGCAGTACTTC
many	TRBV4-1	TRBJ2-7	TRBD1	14	CASSQDRQRTGQYF	TGCGCCAGCAGCCAAGATCGACAAAGGACAGGGCAGTACTTC